The 23 T cell receptor beta chains presented below share a single source sample, sequenced in a study of cytomegalovirus exposure and HLA in healthy donors. Primers: 60 Vbeta forward and 13 Jbeta reverse. Assay used: immunoSEQ multiplex PCR; TCRdb lists only in-frame clones, some missing. Among roughly 120,000 clones, about 74% were seen once, and the ten largest hold roughly 4.1%. The specimen was PBMCs. The receptors stem from a woman aged 45-65 years in good health and CMV-seropositive.

The V and J genes are TRBV28 and TRBJ1-2; D uncertain. Deletions cut 1 base from V and 7 bases from J, with 4 bases between. Per germline, CDR1 MDHEN and CDR2 SYDVKM. The CDR3 consists of 11 residues. CDR3 sequence: CASSLSRGYTF. The CDR3 DNA follows: TGTGCCAGCAGTTTATCCCGTGGCTACACCTTC.

This clone came up a few times. This sequence joins TRBV30 and TRBJ2-5; D call uncertain. V was clipped by 0 bases and J by 1 base, with 6 bases between them. In germline, CDR1 is GTSNPN, CDR2 SVGIG (reference sequence). This CDR3 has 13 amino acids. Written as DNA, the CDR3 is TGTGCCTGGAGTGTAGTAGTCCAAGAGACCCAGTACTTC. Amino acid sequence: CAWSVVVQETQYF.

The sample holds one count of this clone. The chain is built from TRBV6-1 and TRBJ2-2; 8 nucleotides agree with TRBD1. The CDR3 contains 14 residues. Germline lookup yields CDR1 MNHNS and CDR2 SASEGT. V was clipped by 7 bases and J by 4 bases; unmatched bases: 5. The CDR3 loop is CASIWTGTTGELFF. CDR3 DNA sequence: TGTGCCAGCATCTGGACAGGGACCACCGGGGAGCTGTTTTTT.

V is TRBV10-3 and J is TRBJ2-7, with D perhaps TRBD2 (5 bases). V dropped 7 bases and J dropped 4 bases, with 23 bases sitting between them. The CDR3 consists of 16 residues. The germline V gene encodes CDR1 ENHRY and CDR2 SYGVKD. Written as DNA, the CDR3 is TGTGCCATCACTCCGAGCGGTAGCGCGATAACTTACGAGCAGTACTTC. The encoded protein is CAITPSGSAITYEQYF.

The genes are TRBV9 and TRBJ2-6; TRBD1 matches 7 bases. J was trimmed by 0 bases and V by 2 bases; bases with no gene match: 5. Germline values: CDR1 SGDLS, CDR2 YYNGEE. The CDR3 covers 17 residues. The CDR3 is CASSVGQRSSGANVLTF. CDR3 DNA sequence: TGTGCCAGCAGCGTGGGACAGCGAAGCTCTGGGGCCAACGTCCTGACTTTC. The full variable domain, its missing parts supplied by reference TRBV9 and TRBJ2-6, is DSGVTQTPKHLITATGQRVTLRCSPRSGDLSVYWYQQSLDQGLQFLIQYYNGEERAKGNILERFSAQQFPDLHSELNLSSLELGDSALYFCASSVGQRSSGANVLTFGAGSRLTVL.

This clone was seen only a few times. This chain links TRBV4-1 with TRBJ1-6, with D possibly matching TRBD1 (5 bases). Trimming took 1 base from V and 7 from J, leaving 11 bases between them. The length of the CDR3 is 15 residues. CDR1 is MGHRA, CDR2 YSYEKL, per germline. The CDR3 DNA reads TGCGCCAGCAGCCAAGTAAGCGACAGCAATTCACCCCTCCACTTT. Its translation is CASSQVSDSNSPLHF.

The J gene is TRBJ1-2, the V gene TRBV15, with D tentatively TRBD1 (6 bases). This CDR3 is 15 amino acids long. V was shortened by 0 bases and J by 5 bases, with 13 bases between the two germline ends. The V gene's germline CDR1 is LNHNV and CDR2 YYDKDF (reference sequence). In DNA, the CDR3 is TGTGCCACCAGCAGAGAGTCAGGTCAGGGGTATGGCTACACCTTC. As protein: CATSRESGQGYGYTF.

This chain uses TRBV7-6 with TRBJ2-1; 12 nucleotides match TRBD2. CDR1 SGHVS and CDR2 FNYEAQ come from the germline V gene. Trimming cost V 5 bases and J 1 base; bases outside gene matches: 9. The length of the CDR3 is 18 residues. CDR3 bases: TGTGCCAGCAGCCCCCGACTAGCGGGGGCCGCTTCCTACAATGAGCAGTTCTTC. It codes for CASSPRLAGAASYNEQFF.

This chain links TRBV7-8 with TRBJ2-1; 7 nucleotides line up with TRBD1. The CDR3 contains 15 residues. Germline V CDR1 and CDR2: SGHVS, FQNEAQ. V shed 4 bases, J shed 9 bases, and the junction held 12 bases outside the gene matches. The CDR3 DNA sequence: TGTGCCAGCAGCTCGTCGACAGGGTTCTCGGGTGAGCAGTTCTTC. Its protein product is CASSSSTGFSGEQFF.

CDR3 DNA: TGTGCCAGCTCACGAAATCGACAGGCCACTACGAACACTGAAGCTTTCTTT. It is translated as CASSRNRQATTNTEAFF. This chain connects TRBV18 to TRBJ1-1; a weak D match, TRBD1 (6 bases). This CDR3 is built from 17 residues. Germline CDR1 KGHSH, CDR2 LQKENI. Between the trimmed V and J ends, which lost 4 bases and 1 base, there was a span of 19 bases.

The chain joins TRBV6-5 to TRBJ2-1; D is unclear. V dropped 0 bases and J dropped 0 bases, with 6 bases sitting between them. The germline V gene encodes CDR1 MNHEY and CDR2 SVGAGI. The CDR3 runs to 15 residues. The CDR3 reads CASSYSRSSYNEQFF. As DNA, the CDR3 is TGTGCCAGCAGTTACTCGAGGAGCTCCTACAATGAGCAGTTCTTC.

The chain recombines TRBV20-1 with TRBJ2-7; D is unclear. CDR3 length equals 10 residues. Trimming pared 6 bases from V and 4 bases from J, leaving 7 bases between. Germline V gene lookup returns CDR1 DFQATT and CDR2 SNEGSKA (reference sequence). CDR3: CSATVYEQYF. The CDR3 nucleotides are TGCAGTGCCACGGTATACGAGCAGTACTTC.

The gene calls are TRBV11-3 and TRBJ2-3; no firm D call. The length of the CDR3 is 13 residues. Trimming took off 1 base at V and 6 bases at J, with 8 bases between the two ends. Germline V gives CDR1 SGHNT, CDR2 YENEEA. The CDR3 region is CASSLGASDTQYF. DNA for the CDR3: TGTGCCAGCAGCTTAGGAGCGTCGGATACGCAGTATTTT. The full variable domain, in which reference TRBV11-3 and TRBJ2-3 provide the parts outside the CDR3, is EAGVVQSPRYKIIEKKQPVAFWCNPISGHNTLYWYLQNLGQGPELLIRYENEEAVDDSQLPKDRFSAERLKGVDSTLKIQPAELGDSAVYLCASSLGASDTQYFGPGTRLTVL.

This chain connects TRBV28 to TRBJ2-7; 7 bases agree with TRBD2. Germline CDR1 is MDHEN and CDR2 is SYDVKM. The CDR3 is 13 amino acids. The ends lost 8 bases at V and 4 bases at J; junction bases unmatched: 8. CDR3 sequence (DNA): TGTGCCAGCCGACCGGGGGGTTTATACGAGCAGTACTTC. It is translated as CASRPGGLYEQYF.

This chain uses TRBV27 with TRBJ2-7, with D perhaps matching TRBD2 (6 bases). V lost 3 bases and J lost 3, with 15 bases in between. This CDR3 comprises 15 residues. Looked up from germline, CDR1 is MNHEY and CDR2 is SMNVEV (reference sequence). CDR3 residues: CASSLAGGPGYEQYF. In DNA form, the CDR3 reads TGTGCCAGCAGTTTGGCCGGGGGACCGGGCTACGAGCAGTACTTC.

This clone was recorded only once. The chain joins TRBV5-4 to TRBJ1-2, with a possible D match to TRBD1 (6 bases). Germline V gene data show CDR1 as SGHNT and CDR2 as YYREEE (reference sequence). The ends were cut back, 3 bases at V and 1 base at J, with 10 bases in the middle. The CDR3 spans 14 residues. The CDR3 region is CASSSRTDNYGYTF. For the CDR3, the DNA is TGTGCCAGCAGCTCAAGGACAGATAACTATGGCTACACCTTC. Based on the CDR3 plus reference TRBV5-4 and TRBJ1-2, the full variable domain is ETGVTQSPTHLIKTRGQQVTLRCSSQSGHNTVSWYQQALGQGPQFIFQYYREEENGRGNFPPRFSGLQFPNYSSELNVNALELDDSALYLCASSSRTDNYGYTFGSGTRLTVV.

This clone was recorded a few times. The rearrangement joins TRBV14 to TRBJ2-7; D ambiguous. Trimming shortened V by 3 bases and J by 0 bases, and 18 bases separated the two germline ends. The length of the CDR3 is 17 residues. Per germline, CDR1 SGHDN and CDR2 FVKESK. The CDR3 loop reads CASSHRFGAISSYEQYF. CDR3 nucleotide sequence: TGTGCCAGCAGCCATCGGTTCGGAGCGATTAGCTCCTACGAGCAGTACTTC. Full variable domain (rest looked up from reference TRBV14 and TRBJ2-7): EAGVTQFPSHSVIEKGQTVTLRCDPISGHDNLYWYRRVMGKEIKFLLHFVKESKQDESGMPNNRFLAERTGGTYSTLKVQPAELEDSGVYFCASSHRFGAISSYEQYFGPGTRLTVT.

This clone was observed once. This chain uses TRBV5-1 with TRBJ2-1; 8 positions agree with TRBD2. Germline lookup yields CDR1 SGHRS and CDR2 YFSETQ. Trimming cost V 0 bases and J 7 bases; bases outside gene matches: 9. CDR3 length: 16 amino acids. CDR3 amino acids: CASSLDGGAIGNEQFF. The DNA of the CDR3 is TGCGCCAGCAGCTTGGACGGGGGGGCAATAGGGAATGAGCAGTTCTTC.

J is TRBJ1-3 and V is TRBV29-1, with 9 nucleotides matching TRBD1. The germline CDR1 and CDR2 sequences are SQVTM and ANQGSEA. Trimming removed 2 bases from V and 5 bases from J; junction bases left unmatched: 1. The CDR3 length is 13 residues. DNA of the CDR3: TGCAGCGTTGAAACAGGGGGCAGAAACACCATATATTTT. Protein product: CSVETGGRNTIYF.

The rearrangement links TRBV5-6 to TRBJ2-5, with 9 nucleotides matching TRBD2. V shed 2 bases, J shed 5 bases, and the junction held 4 bases outside the gene matches. Germline lookup yields CDR1 SGHDT and CDR2 YYEEEE. The CDR3 runs 14 residues. CDR3 bases: TGTGCCAGCAGCTTCAGCGGGGGGAGGGAGACCCAGTACTTC. Its translation is CASSFSGGRETQYF.

V is TRBV5-1 and J is TRBJ1-5; D uncertain. The V gene lost 4 bases and the J gene lost 6 bases, with 17 bases spanning the gap. CDR1 is SGHRS, CDR2 YFSETQ, per germline. This CDR3 region has 15 residues. CDR3 bases: TGCGCCAGCAGCCAGGACGGTAGGACTGCTCAGCCCCAGCATTTT. This codes for CASSQDGRTAQPQHF.

This clone was counted between two and nine times. The V gene is TRBV27, the J gene TRBJ2-5; TRBD2 matches at 9 bases. V trimming: 5 bases; J trimming: 2 bases; junction bases outside the gene matches: 12. This CDR3 has 17 amino acids. CDR1 MNHEY and CDR2 SMNVEV come from the germline V gene (reference sequence). The CDR3 protein is CASSLHGSGGLQETQYF. The CDR3 DNA follows: TGTGCCAGCAGTCTTCATGGGAGCGGGGGGCTACAAGAGACCCAGTACTTC.

The chain employs TRBV5-1 and TRBJ2-1; 10 positions agree with TRBD2. CDR3 length: 14 residues. Losses at the gene ends were 4 bases for V and 9 bases for J; bases not matched to a gene: 7. Germline V gene lookup returns CDR1 SGHRS and CDR2 YFSETQ. In DNA, the CDR3 is TGCGCCAGCAGCCTAGCGGGGGCTCACACTGAGCAGTTCTTC. This translates into CASSLAGAHTEQFF.